The 4 T cell receptor beta chains reported below all come from one sample, sequenced in a study of blood T cells in healthy people across ages. The second PCR ran roughly 6 to 11 cycles with a sample-barcoded 5' primer and J-beta primers. TCRdb recomputed calls from the 5' RACE reads with MiXCR, one row per CDR3 protein. The sample holds about 1 million distinct CDR3 sequences; approximately 25% are singletons and the top ten take around 0.75%. A further study also used this sample, focusing on T cells of mothers and their children.

Material: blood. Source of these receptors: a girl aged 2-10 years in good health.

This sequence joins TRBV29-1 and TRBJ2-5, with a tentative D call TRBD2 (6 bases). The better agreement between TRBJ2-1 and the DNA end casts doubt on the J call. The CDR3 consists of 14 residues. Germline values: CDR1 SQVTM, CDR2 ANQGSEA. The CDR3 bases are TGCAGCGTTGAATACGGGAGCTTTGAATATGAGCAGTTCTTC. This translates into CSVEYGSFEYEQFF.

This clonotype was picked up a small number of times. The rearrangement uses TRBV10-3 and TRBJ2-5; either TRBD1 or TRBD2 may supply D (6 bases each). Germline V gives CDR1 ENHRY, CDR2 SYGVKD. The CDR3 runs to 14 residues. The V end was cut by 4 bases, the J end by 3 bases, with 12 bases between. CDR3 coding DNA: TGTGCCATCAGTGGCCCAGGGGAGGAAGAGACCCAGTACTTC. Translated: CAISGPGEEETQYF.

This clonotype occurred a few times. The rearrangement joins TRBV2 to TRBJ2-2; D ambiguous. V lost 5 bases and J lost 0, with 10 bases in between. Germline V CDR1 and CDR2: SNHLY, FYNNEI. CDR3 length: 15 amino acids. The CDR3 here is CASSPRRANTGELFF. The CDR3 coding sequence is TGTGCCAGCAGTCCCCGACGGGCGAACACCGGGGAGCTGTTTTTT.

This sequence joins TRBV5-5 and TRBJ1-5; D unresolved. Germline loops: CDR1 SGHKS, CDR2 YYEKEE (reference sequence). Between the trimmed V and J ends, which lost 4 bases and 6 bases, there was a span of 14 bases. This CDR3 is built from 14 residues. The CDR3 region has the DNA TGTGCCAGCAGCGTCCCTGGGCTAGGTCAGCCCCAGCATTTT. Amino acid sequence: CASSVPGLGQPQHF.